These 21 T cell receptor beta chains were all obtained from the same sample, sequenced in a study of CD8 T cells in Susac syndrome. It was with random hexamers that roughly 0.45 to 1 ug RNA was reverse transcribed. Each CDR3 protein gets one entry after TCRdb re-called the immunoSEQ multiplex PCR reads with MiXCR. The profile shows around 100,000 distinct CDR3 sequences, about 95% of them singletons. Material: CD8+ T cells from PBMCs. The receptors were sampled from a human donor with Susac syndrome.

This chain joins TRBV27 and TRBJ1-4, with 8 bases aligning to TRBD1. V shed 5 bases and J 8 bases; nucleotides not matched to a gene: 7. CDR3 length: 14 amino acids. Germline values: CDR1 MNHEY, CDR2 SMNVEV (reference sequence). CDR3 DNA: TGTGCCAGCAGTCCTACAGGGGGAGGGGAAAAACTGTTTTTT. The encoded protein is CASSPTGGGEKLFF.

V gene TRBV4-1 combines with J gene TRBJ2-7; 9 bases line up with TRBD1. Germline CDR1 is MGHRA and CDR2 is YSYEKL. With 0 bases clipped from V and 7 bases from J, the junction kept 7 bases outside the gene matches. The CDR3 has 15 amino acids. CDR3 loop: CASSQDPDRGGEQYF. CDR3 bases: TGCGCCAGCAGCCAAGATCCGGACAGGGGAGGGGAGCAGTACTTC.

The chain carries TRBV4-1 and TRBJ2-2; TRBD1 might be the D (5 bases). The CDR3 spans 15 residues. V lost 1 base and J 6 bases, leaving 12 bases between the germline ends. Germline V lookup: CDR1 MGHRA, CDR2 YSYEKL. CDR3 loop: CASSQAPWGAGELFF. In nucleotides, the CDR3 is TGCGCCAGCAGCCAAGCTCCCTGGGGCGCCGGGGAGCTGTTTTTT.

This clonotype appeared once. V usage is TRBV27 and J usage is TRBJ1-5; unclear D gene. Deletions cut 6 bases from V and 3 bases from J, with 6 bases between. In germline, CDR1 is MNHEY, CDR2 SMNVEV (reference sequence). The CDR3 runs to 12 residues. The CDR3 DNA follows: TGTGCCAGCAGGGGGATCAATCAGCCCCAGCATTTT. Amino acids: CASRGINQPQHF.

V gene TRBV3-1 combines with J gene TRBJ2-1; TRBD2 matches at 11 bases. The CDR3 runs to 16 residues. Germline V gene lookup returns CDR1 LGHDT and CDR2 YNNKEL (reference sequence). V lost 9 bases to trimming and J lost 5 bases; unmatched junction nucleotides: 12. CDR3 in amino acids: CARTTSGASTHNEQFF. For the CDR3, the DNA is TGTGCCAGAACGACTAGCGGGGCGTCAACCCACAATGAGCAGTTCTTC.

About this clonotype: The germline gene is not matched at one end of the junction; a read error may be the cause. The chain recombines TRBV2 with TRBJ2-5; D perhaps matches TRBD1 (6 bases). Germline V gene lookup returns CDR1 SNHLY and CDR2 FYNNEI. The CDR3 totals 15 residues. CDR3 sequence: CASSEAGTTQETQYF. The CDR3 nucleotides read TGTGCCAGCAGCGAAGCCGGGACAACTCAAGAGACCCAGTACTTC.

This chain uses TRBV13 with TRBJ2-5; D may correspond to TRBD1 or TRBD2 (6 bases each). There are 15 residues in the CDR3. Trimming stripped 5 bases from V and 1 base from J, with 14 bases between. CDR1 and CDR2 (germline): PRHDT, FYEKMQ (reference sequence). The CDR3 coding sequence is TGTGCCAGCAGCAACAGGGAGGTGACCCAAGAGACCCAGTACTTC. Amino acid sequence: CASSNREVTQETQYF.

The gene calls are TRBV5-4 and TRBJ2-4; 11 bases match TRBD2. Germline V gene lookup returns CDR1 SGHNT and CDR2 YYREEE (reference sequence). This CDR3 is 20 amino acids long. The V segment lost 4 bases and the J segment 5 bases; nucleotides outside the gene matches: 20. The DNA of the CDR3 is TGTGCCAGCAGCACCGACTGGTCTAGCGGGGGGACGTCCGACGAAAACATTCAGTACTTC. Protein product: CASSTDWSSGGTSDENIQYF.

The J gene is TRBJ2-7, the V gene TRBV29-1; a weak D match, TRBD1 (5 bases). The germline CDR1 and CDR2 sequences are SQVTM and ANQGSEA. The CDR3 runs to 12 residues. Trimming removed 8 bases from V and 2 bases from J, with 13 bases in between. The CDR3 DNA sequence: TGCAGCTTTTCAACAGGCCCCTACGAGCAGTACTTC. It yields the protein CSFSTGPYEQYF.

The rearrangement uses TRBV7-2 and TRBJ2-2; D ambiguous. The germline V gene encodes CDR1 SGHTA and CDR2 FQGNSA. This CDR3 has 12 amino acids. The germline V and J ends were trimmed by 1 base and 7 bases, with 4 bases remaining between them. CDR3 region: CASSLEFGELFF. In DNA form, the CDR3 reads TGTGCCAGCAGCTTAGAATTCGGGGAGCTGTTTTTT.

This chain links TRBV16 with TRBJ1-2; no reliable D call. Trimming pared 1 base from V and 6 bases from J, leaving 3 bases between. This CDR3 is built from 11 residues. Germline V gene data show CDR1 as KGHSY and CDR2 as FQNENV. The CDR3 region is CASSQFDGYTF. The CDR3 nucleotides read TGTGCCAGCAGCCAATTTGATGGCTACACCTTC.

The gene calls are TRBV29-1 and TRBJ1-2; D not certain. Germline CDR1 reads SQVTM; CDR2 reads ANQGSEA. V lost 7 bases and J 2 bases, leaving 8 bases between the germline ends. CDR3 length equals 11 residues. CDR3 region: CSATENYGYTF. The CDR3 DNA is TGCAGCGCTACTGAGAACTATGGCTACACCTTC.

The chain uses TRBV29-1 and TRBJ2-3; D remains unclear. Trimming took off 3 bases at V and 5 bases at J, with 9 bases between the two ends. Germline values: CDR1 SQVTM, CDR2 ANQGSEA. The CDR3 extends over 12 amino acids. The DNA for the CDR3 is TGCAGCGTTGATGAGGTCGGAGATACGCAGTATTTT. Translation: CSVDEVGDTQYF.

This clonotype was observed a handful of times. The chain joins TRBV3-1 to TRBJ2-3; tentatively, D is TRBD1 or TRBD2 (5 bases each). Trimming removed 1 base at V and 3 bases at J, with 5 bases between. Germline CDR1 and CDR2: LGHDT and YNNKEL (reference sequence). The CDR3 is 13 residues long. As DNA, the CDR3 is TGTGCCAGCAGCCAAGGGGGGACAGATACGCAGTATTTT. Translated: CASSQGGTDTQYF.

The chain carries TRBV29-1 and TRBJ2-1; 10 bases line up with TRBD2. V lost 3 bases, J lost 10 bases, and 15 bases stayed unmatched. The germline V gene encodes CDR1 SQVTM and CDR2 ANQGSEA. This CDR3 contains 16 residues. Here the CDR3 DNA reads TGCAGCGTTGACCCCCTCACTAGCGGGATCGCATTGGAGCAGTTCTTC. It codes for CSVDPLTSGIALEQFF.

The chain recombines TRBV12-3 or TRBV12-4 with TRBJ2-5; tentative D call: TRBD2 (5 bases). V was trimmed by 3 bases and J by 5 bases, leaving 10 bases between them. The CDR3 totals 13 residues. In nucleotides, the CDR3 is TGTGCCAGCAGTTTGGACTGGGCGGAGACCCAGTACTTC. This sequence encodes CASSLDWAETQYF.

This chain uses TRBV12-3 or TRBV12-4 with TRBJ2-1; the D gene is possibly TRBD1 (5 bases). The CDR3 is 14 amino acids. Trimming pared 1 base from V and 5 bases from J, leaving 9 bases between. CDR3 sequence (DNA): TGTGCCAGCAGTTTAGGCAGGGCTGACAATGAGCAGTTCTTC. This sequence encodes CASSLGRADNEQFF.

This clonotype was detected only once. The chain carries TRBV9 and TRBJ1-2; TRBD1 might be the D (5 bases). Germline CDR1 reads SGDLS; CDR2 reads YYNGEE. This CDR3 spans 14 amino acids. V lost 6 bases and J lost 5, with 17 bases in between. CDR3 bases: TGTGCCAGCACCCAGACAGACCCGGGATATGGCTACACCTTC. Protein product: CASTQTDPGYGYTF.

V gene TRBV12-3 or TRBV12-4 combines with J gene TRBJ1-2; D might be TRBD1 (5 bases). Trimming pared 4 bases from V and 2 bases from J, leaving 11 bases between. The CDR3 contains 14 residues. CDR3 sequence (DNA): TGTGCCAGCAGTTGGGGACGGATCAACTATGGCTACACCTTC. This translates into CASSWGRINYGYTF.

The chain couples TRBV7-9 to TRBJ2-3; D is unclear. Trimming pared 2 bases from V and 6 bases from J, leaving 9 bases between. Germline V gives CDR1 SEHNR, CDR2 FQNEAQ (reference sequence). The CDR3 extends over 13 amino acids. CDR3 in amino acids: CASSLTASDTQYF. Here the CDR3 DNA reads TGTGCCAGCAGCTTAACCGCATCGGATACGCAGTATTTT.

This clonotype was recorded once. This rearrangement joins TRBV7-9 to TRBJ1-2; D gene ambiguous. The V end was cut by 4 bases, the J end by 6 bases, with 18 bases between. The germline V gene has CDR1 SEHNR and CDR2 FQNEAQ (reference sequence). CDR3 length: 15 residues. CDR3 protein: CASSSLGGVSNGYTF. CDR3 DNA sequence: TGTGCCAGCAGCTCCCTGGGCGGGGTCTCGAATGGCTACACCTTC.